The T cell receptor (beta chain) described here comes from a study of blood T cells in healthy people across ages. Study-wide points: Roughly linear age-related decline in beta diversity appeared, significant by age roughly 40.

The V end was cut by 0 bases, the J end by 6 bases, with 14 bases between. CDR3 length: 15 amino acids. Germline V gene data show CDR1 as LGHNA and CDR2 as YNFKEQ. They isolated at least 6 million PBMCs from each sample. This clonotype appeared many times. Its antigen is still unknown. Next came a second PCR, run for about 7 to 12 cycles, which used a sample-barcoded 5' primer along with a J-beta primer mix. Researchers report that a template-switch adaptor with 12 random nucleotides tagged each cDNA molecule. TCRdb fed the 5' RACE reads into MiXCR, producing one record per CDR3 protein. Of 1.5 million to 2 million distinct CDR3 sequences listed, roughly 50% are singletons.

This receptor was taken from a woman between 35 and 50 years old in good health. The sample was blood. The chain is built from TRBV4-2 and TRBJ2-5; D possibly uses TRBD1 or TRBD2 (6 bases each). The CDR3 DNA is TGTGCCAGCAGCCAAGATCGTAAAGGGGGGCAGACCCAGTACTTC. Amino acid sequence: CASSQDRKGGQTQYF.